These T cell receptor beta chains were read from a single sample in a study of blood T cell repertoires in COVID-19. Some clones are missing from TCRdb's copy, which holds only in-frame ones; the method was immunoSEQ multiplex PCR. Of some 310,000 clones detected, roughly 90% appear once; the ten largest clones hold 0.8% to 1.3%. Source material: peripheral blood. These receptors were obtained from a woman in her thirties or forties with COVID-19, enrolled during active disease. Each CDR3 is given with its conserved first and last residue. Each record gives: V gene, D gene, J gene, clone size, CDR3 protein, CDR3 DNA. A D gene is named only where the DNA matches it firmly. Size is omitted from some rows. Given values are once, few, many or a class for expanded clones.

>TRBV25-1|TRBD1|TRBJ1-1|NA
CASARQGGKEAFF
TGTGCCAGCGCCCGACAGGGGGGTAAGGAAGCTTTCTTT
>TRBV7-9|NA|TRBJ1-1|NA
CASSLGSAPGAFF
TGTGCCAGCAGCTTAGGTTCGGCCCCGGGAGCTTTCTTT
>TRBV28|NA|TRBJ2-5|NA
CASSFVELKLYQETQYF
TGTGCCAGCAGTTTCGTCGAATTGAAACTGTACCAAGAGACCCAGTACTTC
>TRBV4-2|NA|TRBJ2-5|NA
CASSQGSLAEPETQYF
TGTGCCAGCAGCCAAGGATCCCTCGCGGAGCCTGAAACCCAGTACTTC
>TRBV27|NA|TRBJ2-1|NA
CASSLSRVNEQFF
TGTGCCAGCAGTTTATCCAGGGTCAATGAGCAGTTCTTC
>TRBV7-9|NA|TRBJ1-3|NA
CASSFGLDTIYF
TGTGCCAGCAGCTTCGGTCTAGACACCATATATTTT
>TRBV5-1|TRBD2|TRBJ2-1|NA
CASSPLGLAGGPPLSGNEQFF
TGCGCCAGCAGCCCCCTGGGACTAGCGGGAGGGCCGCCTCTTAGTGGGAATGAGCAGTTCTTC
>TRBV4-1|NA|TRBJ1-3|NA
CASSQEGLQGRLGNTIYF
TGCGCCAGCAGCCAAGAGGGGTTGCAGGGGCGACTTGGAAACACCATATATTTT
>TRBV27|NA|TRBJ1-4|NA
CASSYLGLTNEKLFF
TGTGCCAGCAGTTACCTCGGTTTAACTAATGAAAAACTGTTTTTT
>TRBV9|NA|TRBJ1-2|NA
CASSSPGPVGYTF
TGTGCCAGCAGCTCCCCCGGTCCCGTTGGCTACACCTTC
>TRBV4-1|TRBD1|TRBJ1-2|NA
CASSQAAGGYGYTF
TGCGCCAGCAGCCAAGCGGCAGGGGGTTATGGCTACACCTTC
>TRBV24-1|TRBD1|TRBJ1-2|NA
CATSVSGTGDVGGYTF
TGTGCCACCAGTGTCTCCGGGACAGGGGATGTAGGAGGCTACACCTTC
>TRBV4-2|TRBD1|TRBJ1-2|once
CASSALRPQGPQVGGYTF
TGTGCCAGCAGCGCTCTACGCCCACAGGGGCCCCAGGTCGGTGGCTACACCTTC
>TRBV4-3|TRBD2|TRBJ2-7|NA
CASSSQLAGVPYEQYF
TGCGCCAGCAGCTCACAACTAGCGGGAGTCCCCTACGAGCAGTACTTC
>TRBV13|NA|TRBJ1-1|NA
CASAPPARVNTEAFF
TGTGCCAGCGCACCTCCCGCGAGGGTGAACACTGAAGCTTTCTTT
>TRBV7-9|TRBD2|TRBJ2-3|NA
CASSSRTSGITDTQYF
TGTGCCAGCAGCTCTCGGACTAGCGGGATCACAGATACGCAGTATTTT
>TRBV25-1|NA|TRBJ1-1|NA
CASSFHRGWTEAFF
TGTGCCAGCAGTTTCCATCGGGGGTGGACTGAAGCTTTCTTT
>TRBV28|NA|TRBJ1-1|NA
CASSLDRNWTEAFF
TGTGCCAGCAGTCTAGACAGAAACTGGACTGAAGCTTTCTTT
>TRBV18|NA|TRBJ2-4|NA
CASSPTENIQYF
TGTGCCAGCTCCCCTACAGAAAACATTCAGTACTTC
>TRBV3-1/TRBV3-2|NA|TRBJ1-6|NA
CASSQDGGGRDSPLHF
TGTGCCAGCAGCCAAGATGGGGGGGGGCGTGATTCACCCCTCCACTTT